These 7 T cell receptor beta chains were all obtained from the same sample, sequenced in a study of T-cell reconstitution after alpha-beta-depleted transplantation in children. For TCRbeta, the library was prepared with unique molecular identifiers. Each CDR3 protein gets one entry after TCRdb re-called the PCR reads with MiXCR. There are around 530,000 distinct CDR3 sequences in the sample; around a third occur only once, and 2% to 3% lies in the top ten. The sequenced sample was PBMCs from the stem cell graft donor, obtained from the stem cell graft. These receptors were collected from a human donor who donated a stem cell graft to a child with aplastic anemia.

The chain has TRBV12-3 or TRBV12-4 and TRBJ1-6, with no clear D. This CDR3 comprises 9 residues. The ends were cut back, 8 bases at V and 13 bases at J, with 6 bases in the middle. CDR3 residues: CASGVPLHF. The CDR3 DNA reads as TGTGCCAGCGGGGTGCCCCTCCACTTT.

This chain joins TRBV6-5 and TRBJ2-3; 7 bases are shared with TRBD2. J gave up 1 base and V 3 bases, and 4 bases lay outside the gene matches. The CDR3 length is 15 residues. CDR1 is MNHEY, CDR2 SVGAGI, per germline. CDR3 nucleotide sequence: TGTGCCAGCAGTTATGAGGCGGGAGGCACAGATACGCAGTATTTT. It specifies CASSYEAGGTDTQYF.

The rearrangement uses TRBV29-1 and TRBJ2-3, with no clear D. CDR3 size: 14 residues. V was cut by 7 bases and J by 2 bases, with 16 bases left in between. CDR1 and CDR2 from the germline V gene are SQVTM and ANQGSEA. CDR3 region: CSGVNIFHTDTQYF. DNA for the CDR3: TGCAGCGGGGTAAACATCTTCCACACAGATACGCAGTATTTT.

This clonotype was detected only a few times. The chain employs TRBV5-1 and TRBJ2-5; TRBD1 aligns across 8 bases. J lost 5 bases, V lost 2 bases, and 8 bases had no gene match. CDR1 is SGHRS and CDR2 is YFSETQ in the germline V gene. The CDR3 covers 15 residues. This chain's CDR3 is CASSFGQGGGETQYF. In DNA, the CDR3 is TGCGCCAGCAGCTTCGGACAGGGAGGTGGGGAGACCCAGTACTTC.

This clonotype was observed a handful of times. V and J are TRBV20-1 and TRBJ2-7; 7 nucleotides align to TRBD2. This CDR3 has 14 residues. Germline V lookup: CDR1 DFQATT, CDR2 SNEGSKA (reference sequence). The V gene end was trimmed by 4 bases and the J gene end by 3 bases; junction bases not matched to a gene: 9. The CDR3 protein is CSATSGGNLYEQYF. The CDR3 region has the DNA TGCAGTGCTACTAGCGGTGGAAACCTCTACGAGCAGTACTTC.

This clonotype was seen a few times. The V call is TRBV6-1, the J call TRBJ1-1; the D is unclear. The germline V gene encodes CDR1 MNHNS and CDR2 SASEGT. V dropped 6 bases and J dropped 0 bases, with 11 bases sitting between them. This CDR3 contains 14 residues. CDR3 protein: CASRTARMNTEAFF. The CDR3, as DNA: TGTGCCAGCAGGACGGCACGGATGAACACTGAAGCTTTCTTT.

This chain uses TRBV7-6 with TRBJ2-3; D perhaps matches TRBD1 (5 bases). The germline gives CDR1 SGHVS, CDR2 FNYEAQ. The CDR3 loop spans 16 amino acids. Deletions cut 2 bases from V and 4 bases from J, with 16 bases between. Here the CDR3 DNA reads TGTGCCAGCAGCTTAACGGCGCAGGGAAGCGCAGATACGCAGTATTTT. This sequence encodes CASSLTAQGSADTQYF.